This TCR beta chain was found in a study of cytomegalovirus exposure and HLA in healthy donors. Primers: 60 Vbeta forward and 13 Jbeta reverse. Profiled with immunoSEQ multiplex PCR; TCRdb holds only in-frame clones, not every one. The table records fewer than 250,000 clones, approximately 82% of them present only once. About this clone: Its cognate antigen is unknown.

Study-level findings and limits: A later analysis found that most CMV-associated TCR beta chains appeared HLA-restricted.

The V gene end was trimmed by 6 bases and the J gene end by 8 bases; junction bases not matched to a gene: 10. The CDR3 loop spans 13 amino acids. Germline V lookup: CDR1 SQVTM, CDR2 ANQGSEA. The TCR originated in a male donor in good health and CMV-seronegative. The chain combines TRBV29-1 with TRBJ1-3; 7 bases line up with TRBD1. Input material: PBMCs. The CDR3 loop reads CSVTGTAWDTIYF. The CDR3 nucleotides are TGCAGCGTAACCGGGACAGCCTGGGACACCATATATTTT.